This TCR beta chain was recovered during a study of blood T cells in healthy people across ages. For the second PCR, which ran for about 7 to 11 cycles, a sample-barcoded 5' primer and a J-beta primer mix were used. From the 5' RACE reads, TCRdb called clonotypes with MiXCR, one entry per CDR3 protein. The sample has hundreds of thousands of distinct CDR3 sequences, more than 45% seen once. The V and J ends lost 2 bases and 6 bases respectively, with 4 bases between them. The CDR3 has 11 residues. This chain connects TRBV12-3 or TRBV12-4 to TRBJ1-1; D is unresolved. The sequenced sample consisted of blood. This TCR was recovered from a man in his 60s in good health. The CDR3 nucleotides are TGTGCCAGCAGTTTATTCTCTGAAGCTTTCTTT. Translation: CASSLFSEAFF.